This note documents a single T cell receptor (beta chain) sequence. What it recognizes is unknown. The data were obtained in a study of T cells in Graves' hyperthyroidism and ophthalmopathy. Whole-study findings and limits: Expanded thyroid clonotypes (above 0.001) were mostly also found in blood. The model forecast ophthalmopathy, anticipating it by a median around 6.5 months before onset.

Germline CDR1 reads MNHEY; CDR2 reads SMNVEV (reference sequence). The CDR3 spans 16 residues. V lost 0 bases to trimming and J lost 5 bases, with 16 bases between them. The source material, RNA transcripts, was used to amplify TCR beta CDR3 regions. During a first-round RT-PCR of the TCR CDR3, the HTBI primer set was used. TCRdb called the multiplex PCR reads again in MiXCR, with one record for every CDR3 protein. The data show hundreds of thousands of distinct CDR3 sequences, with under 15% seen just once and roughly 9.2% held by the top ten. The sequenced material came from blood. The clonotype was recovered from a woman aged 18-29 years with Graves' hyperthyroidism. V gene TRBV27 combines with J gene TRBJ2-5, with D unresolved. The CDR3 loop reads CASSLSGTYEVETQYF. The CDR3 nucleotides read TGTGCCAGCAGTTTATCGGGTACCTATGAGGTGGAGACCCAGTACTTC.